This entry describes one TCR beta chain. These data come from a study of shared clonotypes between healthy human individuals. In the study overall: A few men and a couple of women, aged 18 to 49, were donors.

CDR1 is SQVTM, CDR2 ANQGSEA, per germline. This CDR3 contains 12 residues. The ends were cut back, 3 bases at V and 1 base at J, with 6 bases in the middle. Assay: immunoSEQ multiplex PCR; the TCRdb copy retains only in-frame clones and omits some. The sample includes around 510,000 clones, approximately 95% of them seen just once. This chain links TRBV29-1 with TRBJ1-2; D is unresolved. The sequencing input was naive CD4+ T cells sorted from blood. As to subset: CD45RA+ positively selected. The sequence came from a woman aged 25 to 39 in good health. CDR3 in amino acids: CSVDRLNYGYTF. The CDR3 nucleotides are TGCAGCGTTGACAGGCTTAACTATGGCTACACCTTC. Full variable domain (remainder filled in from reference TRBV29-1 and TRBJ1-2): SAVISQKPSRDICQRGTSLTIQCQVDSQVTMMFWYRQQPGQSLTLIATANQGSEATYESGFVIDKFPISRPNLTFSTLTVSNMSPEDSSIYLCSVDRLNYGYTFGSGTRLTVV.